This record concerns one TCR beta chain sequence. Its antigen remains unidentified. Only in-frame clones appear in the TCRdb table, and some are missing; sequencing was by immunoSEQ multiplex PCR. This sample yields 8,900 or so clones, of which about 67% are seen a single time; roughly 50% belongs to the top ten. The data originate from a study of OX40 agonist ivuxolimab in advanced cancers. Study in general: Averaging about 60 years in age, with a range of about 23 to 79, the cohort was more than 75% male. One hepatocellular carcinoma and a couple of cutaneous melanoma patients partially responded. Findings and caveats of the study: Dose levels from 0.1 to 3.0 mg/kg saw CD4+ and CD8+ blood T cells expand clonally by week 6.

Germline V gene sequence: CDR1 LNHNV, CDR2 YYDKDF (reference sequence). V was shortened by 0 bases and J by 9 bases, with 12 bases between the two germline ends. The CDR3 consists of 13 residues. The specimen was CD4+ or CD8+ T cells sorted from blood, collected in a trial of the OX40 agonist ivuxolimab. The TCR originated in an adult with an advanced solid tumor such as melanoma, head and neck, liver or kidney cancer. This sequence joins TRBV15 and TRBJ2-7; unclear D gene. The CDR3 nucleotides read TGTGCCACCAGCAGAGATACCTTCGCGAGGCAGTACTTC. As protein: CATSRDTFARQYF. Complete variable domain (other parts from reference TRBV15 and TRBJ2-7): DAMVIQNPRYQVTQFGKPVTLSCSQTLNHNVMYWYQQKSSQAPKLLFHYYDKDFNNEADTPDNFQSRRPNTSFCFLDIRSPGLGDTAMYLCATSRDTFARQYFGPGTRLTVT.